This TCR beta chain was obtained from a study of cytomegalovirus exposure and HLA in healthy donors (TCRdb year 2017). About the study as a whole: An earlier analysis of about 530 of the donors reported 276 Gb of sequence data and 117 million unique TCR beta sequences obtained from about 179 million T cells. HLA typing covered class I and class II loci at four-digit resolution. A separate validation cohort of 100 to 150 different subjects was used in addition to the 666-subject first cohort. Rather than drawing on any new phenotypic data, the later analysis identified candidate immune exposures from TCR beta sequences and the way those sequences occurred across donors. To predict cytomegalovirus infection status, the study combined high-throughput TCR immunosequencing, statistical association of individual TCRs with disease status, and machine learning. A later genetic analysis took genome-wide SNP genotypes for about 55% of the 666 donors and used that subset as a discovery cohort. Donor age, sex, ethnicity and CMV serostatus were collected together with the repertoire data. To decide whether each TCR beta V gene segment behaved as functional or pseudogenic, an earlier analysis of approximately 590 of the donors relied on high-throughput TCR beta sequencing. The number of typed donors differed by locus: roughly 629-630 for A, B, C, DRB1 and DQB1; some 500 for DQA1; over 600 for DPA1; and some 450 for DPB1. The study was designed to test whether signatures of past pathogen exposure could be identified by cataloging public T cell receptors. Roughly five DR-DQ haplotypes were handled as single units for association and clustering because linkage in the cohort was strong. Of the 300 to 500 genotyped donors, approximately 81% were placed in the genetic ancestry cluster associated with self-reported Caucasian donors. Across approximately 400 genotyped donors of the cohort, an average of about 200,000 unique TCR beta nucleotide sequences per donor were sequenced, and 15% to 20% of those sequences were non-productive. In a later analysis, previously published TCR beta repertoires from fewer than 750 donors were re-analyzed and high-resolution HLA genotyping was added so that TCR occurrence patterns could be studied. Roughly 300 gigabases of sequencing data and roughly 80 million unique TCR sequences made up an early release that covered some 640 HLA-typed donors. The T cell repertoires of some 670 subjects were profiled by immunosequencing and related to cytomegalovirus serostatus. All discovery cohort repertoires had been generated using a single sequencing platform.

The cohort consisted of more than 650 healthy bone marrow donors. At the time of sampling, every cohort member was nominally healthy, though immune exposures that went unrecorded were likely present. The donor was CMV seronegative and was included in the group of over 300 seronegative cohort members. A peripheral blood sample was provided by each donor, and peripheral blood mononuclear cells were used for TCR beta sequencing. The Qiagen DNeasy Blood Extraction Kit was used to extract genomic DNA from the blood cell samples. The method behind the library was the immunoSEQ multiplex PCR assay. For the multiplex PCR, a mixture combining 60 forward primers for TCR Vbeta segments and 13 reverse primers for TCR Jbeta segments was used. Amplification of the CDR3 region of rearranged TCR beta genes was performed with a multiplex PCR assay on genomic DNA. The Illumina HiSeq System was used to sequence the amplified TCR beta libraries as 87-base-pair reads. In the original analysis: A later analysis tallied about 77 million unique TCR beta chains across the 660 or so repertoires, and approximately 9.9 million of those chains were shared by two or more donors. Raw reads were error-corrected and collapsed into unique sequences with a nearest-neighbor algorithm that merged closely related sequences to remove PCR and sequencing errors. CDR3 sequences were aligned to IMGT reference sequences to assign V, D and J gene segments. Each retained sequence needed at least a six-nucleotide match to both a V gene segment and a J gene segment. Rearrangements were called productive when the CDR3 lacked stop codons and stayed in frame with V and J; all others were non-productive. Following IMGT convention, CDR3 was defined as the stretch from the second conserved V-encoded cysteine up to the conserved J-encoded phenylalanine. Sequences without an unambiguous match to a single V gene segment were excluded from the earlier analysis of a few hundred of the donors. In an earlier analysis of around 600 of the donors, V segments were called functional above 56.7% productive rearrangements and were called segregating when the between-donor standard deviation exceeded 5%. A statistical classification framework was developed to diagnose cytomegalovirus status using the catalog of TCR beta chain sequences. In a later analysis, TCR nucleotide sequences were compared against IMGT/GENE-DB human TR gene sequences so that V and J genes could be assigned. The TCRdist pipeline was used in a later analysis to assign CDR3 sequences and most-parsimonious VDJ recombination scenarios. A later analysis defined each TCR beta chain by its CDR3 amino acid sequence plus V-gene family, and excluded reads lacking a unique V-gene family. In a later analysis, approximately 590 highly shared, low-generation-probability nucleotide sequences were removed to address suspected cross-contamination and a sequencing artifact. In a later analysis, a clonal expansion index was calculated for each public chain from normalized within-repertoire ranks of inferred template counts. A later analysis computed generation probabilities with a VDJ recombination model fitted to out-of-frame rearrangements, and checked the results against IGoR. In a later analysis, TCR-TCR, TCR-HLA and TCR-CMV co-occurrence was scored with hypergeometric tests, and a repertoire-size bias correction was applied to TCR pairs. A later analysis estimated false discovery rates by permuting HLA or CMV assignments 20 times. In a later analysis, co-occurring TCRs were grouped with DBSCAN, and TCRdist sequence similarity was added when clustering was performed within HLA-allele-positive subsets. Repertoires with fewer than 30,000 or more than 120,000 public chains were left out of co-occurrence clustering, as were about five repertoires with anomalous nucleotide sharing. TCRdb provides this immuneACCESS table in a form limited to in-frame rearrangements. Some clones are lacking; in checked studies, under half of them reflect an unresolved V gene, and why the rest are absent is not known. D and trimming were read from the DNA, whereas the V and J calls and clone size are those reported in that table. This sample has 110,000 to 150,000 clones in its table, and just under 80% of those were observed once. The leading ten clones occupy about 2.2% of the sample.

As concerns this clone: Its cognate antigen has yet to be identified. No base quality values were provided; no much bigger clone lies one nucleotide off.

At the junction V is shortened by 4 bases and J by 3 bases, with 14 bases in between. According to the germline V gene, CDR1 reads SGDLS and CDR2 reads YYNGEE. Including the terminal cysteine and phenylalanine, the CDR3 comprises 15 residues. Kept here is only the CDR3 DNA, which spans 45 bases and is read in frame from base 1. Study-level results and caveats: A later analysis found that HLA-associated TCR beta chains were more clonally expanded and had lower generation probabilities than equally common non-associated chains. HLA typing was unavailable for some donors at each locus, so association tests used only the typed subset. A later analysis found that most CMV-associated TCR beta chains appeared HLA-restricted, with HLA associations seemingly driven largely by CMV exposure. Because counts were too low, roughly 18 rarely observed V segments, including chromosome 9 orphons, were left out of the earlier analysis of 587 of the donors. A later analysis reported that several top co-occurrence clusters appeared linked to parvovirus B19, influenza, CMV and Epstein-Barr virus. Cytomegalovirus status was reported to be diagnosed by the classifier with high specificity and sensitivity in both the original and validation cohorts. Strong co-occurrence of HLA alleles, especially DR and DQ, made assigning TCR associations to individual alleles difficult. Roughly uniform sequencing depth across donors was assumed in presence/absence analyses, although this assumption may not hold. Some IMGT-functional V segments, including TRBV6-2 and TRBV6-3, could not be told apart with the 87-base-pair reads, so those segments were excluded. The authors suggested that the approach could potentially be extended to other disease states and immunological phenotypes. Only TCR beta chains were sequenced in this cohort, and the absence of alpha or paired-chain data limited detectable features. Immune exposure information for the cohort was limited to CMV serostatus. In the study, 164 TCR beta chains were listed as associated with cytomegalovirus. Across donors, most TCR sequences were observed very rarely, whereas some public TCRs were present in many individuals. Linkage disequilibrium might explain the correlated functional status among segregating V segments, but an unknown experimental factor could not be excluded. According to a later analysis, TCR association rates differed among HLA loci, with DRB1 alleles showing the most associated TCRs and HLA-C alleles showing the fewest. In an earlier analysis of 587 of the donors, most TCR beta V segments appeared in productive rearrangements about 87% or about 30% of the time, broadly matching IMGT annotations. An association between a missense DCLRE1C variant and V-gene and J-gene trimming of TCR beta chains was found in a later genetic analysis and replicated in an independent cohort. A further reported finding was that TCR beta sequences accurately predicted the HLA-A and HLA-B alleles for most subjects in the first cohort. In a later analysis, 16,951 TCR beta sequences were associated with specific HLA alleles at a false discovery rate of 0.05. In vitro tests confirmed that a few of the cytomegalovirus-associated TCR beta chains recognize cytomegalovirus antigens. In a later genetic analysis, fewer N-insertions in productive TCRs were reported among donors in an Asian-associated ancestry cluster than the roughly 670-donor mean. A cluster of highly shared sequence variants was judged likely to be a technical artifact of the sequencing pipeline.

Recombination linked TRBV9 to TRBJ1-3; perhaps TRBD1 is the D gene, with 6 bases matching. The source is a man under 40 in good health and CMV-seronegative. The sample was PBMCs. The CDR3 protein sequence reads: CASSYTGSNGNTIYF. The nucleotide sequence is given as TGTGCCAGCAGCTACACAGGGTCTAATGGAAACACCATATATTTT.